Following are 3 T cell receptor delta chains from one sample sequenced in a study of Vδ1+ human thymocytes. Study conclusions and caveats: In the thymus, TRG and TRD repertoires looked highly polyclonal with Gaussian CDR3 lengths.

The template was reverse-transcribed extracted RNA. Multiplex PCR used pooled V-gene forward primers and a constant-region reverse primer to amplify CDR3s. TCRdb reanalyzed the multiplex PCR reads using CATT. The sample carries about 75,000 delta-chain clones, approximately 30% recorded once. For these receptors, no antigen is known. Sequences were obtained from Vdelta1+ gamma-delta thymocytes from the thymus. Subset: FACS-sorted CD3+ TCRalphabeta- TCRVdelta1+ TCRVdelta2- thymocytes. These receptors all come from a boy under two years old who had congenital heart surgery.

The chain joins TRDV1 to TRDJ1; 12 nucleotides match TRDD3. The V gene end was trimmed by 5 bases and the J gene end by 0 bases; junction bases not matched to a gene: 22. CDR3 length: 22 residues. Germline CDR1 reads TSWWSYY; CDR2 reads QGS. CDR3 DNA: TGTGCTCTTGGGACAACTCCCTTTTTCCCTCTGGGGGATACGGGAGACACCGATAAACTCATCTTT. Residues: CALGTTPFFPLGDTGDTDKLIF.

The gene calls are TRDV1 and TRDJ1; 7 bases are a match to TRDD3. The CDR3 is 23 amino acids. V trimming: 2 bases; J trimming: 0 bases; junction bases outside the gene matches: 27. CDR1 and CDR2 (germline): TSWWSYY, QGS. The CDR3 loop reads CALGELSSVIHLITGVYTDKLIF. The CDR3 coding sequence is TGTGCTCTTGGGGAATTAAGTTCGGTAATCCATCTCATTACTGGGGTGTACACCGATAAACTCATCTTT.

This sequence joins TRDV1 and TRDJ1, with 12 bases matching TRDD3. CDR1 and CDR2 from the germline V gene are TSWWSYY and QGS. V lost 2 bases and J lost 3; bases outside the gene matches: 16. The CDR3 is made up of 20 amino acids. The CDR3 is CALGEVTPQRLGDTADKLIF. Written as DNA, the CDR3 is TGTGCTCTTGGGGAAGTGACACCCCAACGACTGGGGGATACAGCCGATAAACTCATCTTT.